These 17 T cell receptor beta chains came from one sample sequenced in a study of technical replicates of blood from several donors (dated by TCRdb to about 2017). Library method: the immunoSEQ multiplex PCR assay. TCRdb carries this immuneACCESS record with in-frame sequences only. Its versions omit some clonotypes, under half of them owing to an unresolved V gene in the studies checked, with the rest unexplained. The sample records some 68,000 clones, nearly 97% of which are singletons. The leading ten clones occupy roughly 0.24% of the sample. The sample was T cells isolated from PBMCs. These receptors all come from a human donor in good health.

The V and J genes are TRBV18 and TRBJ1-5; D is possibly TRBD1 (6 bases). The CDR3 loop spans 15 amino acids. The germline gives CDR1 KGHSH, CDR2 LQKENI. V lost 2 bases to trimming and J lost 6 bases, with 14 bases between them. The CDR3 DNA follows: TGTGCCAGCTCACCAAATTCAGGGGTGGGTCAGCCCCAGCATTTT. This gives the protein CASSPNSGVGQPQHF.

The chain is built from TRBV6-4 and TRBJ2-3; 7 bases fit TRBD2. Germline CDR1 and CDR2: MRHNA and SNTAGT. J gave up 5 bases and V 0 bases, and 5 bases lay outside the gene matches. The CDR3 covers 15 residues. The CDR3 region has the DNA TGTGCCAGCAGTGACTCCGGGACTACAAGAGATACGCAGTATTTT. The encoded protein is CASSDSGTTRDTQYF.

The gene calls are TRBV9 and TRBJ2-1; 7 nucleotides match TRBD1. Losses at the gene ends were 0 bases for V and 4 bases for J; bases not matched to a gene: 7. This CDR3 contains 16 residues. The germline V gene has CDR1 SGDLS and CDR2 YYNGEE. This chain's CDR3 is CASSVVEGQRYNEQFF. CDR3 in DNA: TGTGCCAGCAGCGTAGTAGAGGGACAGAGGTACAATGAGCAGTTCTTC. Variable domain in full (rest from reference TRBV9 and TRBJ2-1): DSGVTQTPKHLITATGQRVTLRCSPRSGDLSVYWYQQSLDQGLQFLIQYYNGEERAKGNILERFSAQQFPDLHSELNLSSLELGDSALYFCASSVVEGQRYNEQFFGPGTRLTVL.

CDR3 coding DNA: TGTGCCAGCTCACCACCTACAGGGACCTACGAGCAGTACTTC. This codes for CASSPPTGTYEQYF. The chain is built from TRBV18 and TRBJ2-7; D possibly corresponds to TRBD1 (6 bases). This CDR3 comprises 14 residues. The germline gives CDR1 KGHSH, CDR2 LQKENI. V was cut by 0 bases and J by 2 bases, with 8 bases left in between.

This clone was seen only once. V is TRBV30 and J is TRBJ1-1, with D maybe TRBD1 (5 bases). Trimming pared 0 bases from V and 0 bases from J, leaving 11 bases between. The CDR3 has 15 amino acids. Germline CDR1 GTSNPN, CDR2 SVGIG (reference sequence). The CDR3 nucleotides are TGTGCCTGGAGTGTTTTGACAGTCATGAACACTGAAGCTTTCTTT. Amino acid sequence: CAWSVLTVMNTEAFF.

This clone turned up a few times. Germline and junction disagree at one end, which may indicate a read error. This CDR3 reads CASRGLVTIF. The CDR3 coding sequence is TGTGCCAGCAGAGGACTAGTAACGATCTTC. The chain uses TRBV6-5 and TRBJ2-1; TRBD2 matches 7 bases. Germline V gives CDR1 MNHEY, CDR2 SVGAGI. CDR3 length: 10 residues.

The genes are TRBV14 and TRBJ1-4; the D gene is possibly TRBD1 (5 bases). V was clipped by 4 bases and J by 0 bases, with 9 bases between them. The germline gives CDR1 SGHDN, CDR2 FVKESK. The CDR3 is made up of 15 amino acids. CDR3 region: CASSRQISTNEKLFF. The DNA for the CDR3 is TGTGCCAGCAGCCGACAGATTTCAACTAATGAAAAACTGTTTTTT.

The chain links TRBV10-2 to TRBJ2-7; 15 nucleotides align to TRBD2. Germline V lookup: CDR1 WSHSY, CDR2 SAAADI. CDR3 length: 14 residues. The trim removed 7 bases at V and 7 bases at J, leaving 5 bases unmatched. The CDR3 here is CASTWTSGREEQYF. CDR3 DNA sequence: TGCGCCAGCACCTGGACTAGCGGGAGGGAGGAGCAGTACTTC.

V gene TRBV28 combines with J gene TRBJ1-5; D perhaps matches TRBD1 (5 bases). Germline CDR1 reads MDHEN; CDR2 reads SYDVKM. The CDR3 length is 15 residues. V gave up 1 base and J gave up 6 bases, with 13 bases separating them. DNA of the CDR3: TGTGCCAGCAGTTTATATGGGGGGGGAGGTCAGCCCCAGCATTTT. It translates to CASSLYGGGGQPQHF.

The chain employs TRBV6-1 and TRBJ2-1; D possibly corresponds to TRBD2 (6 bases). This CDR3 contains 14 residues. V was cut by 2 bases and J by 12 bases, with 17 bases left in between. Germline CDR1 reads MNHNS; CDR2 reads SASEGT. CDR3 sequence reads: CASSEPGLERGQFF. The DNA for the CDR3 is TGTGCCAGCAGTGAACCGGGACTGGAGCGAGGGCAGTTCTTC.

This clone was seen once. The rearrangement uses TRBV2 and TRBJ1-5, with D unclear. Germline V CDR1 and CDR2: SNHLY, FYNNEI. This CDR3 contains 12 residues. Trimming stripped 3 bases from V and 4 bases from J, with 4 bases between. The CDR3 nucleotides read TGTGCCAGCAGTGATCTAAATCAGCCCCAGCATTTT. It specifies CASSDLNQPQHF.

This rearrangement joins TRBV7-2 to TRBJ2-7, with TRBD2 identical over 7 bases. This CDR3 has 11 residues. The germline CDR1 and CDR2 sequences are SGHTA and FQGNSA. The trim removed 5 bases at V and 9 bases at J, leaving 4 bases unmatched. The CDR3, as DNA: TGTGCCAGCAGCCTTAGACTAGCGCAGTACTTC. It translates to CASSLRLAQYF. Full variable domain (rest looked up from reference TRBV7-2 and TRBJ2-7): GAGVSQSPSNKVTEKGKDVELRCDPISGHTALYWYRQSLGQGLEFLIYFQGNSAPDKSGLPSDRFSAERTGGSVSTLTIQRTQQEDSAVYLCASSLRLAQYFGPGTRLTVT.

This chain joins TRBV18 and TRBJ2-7; D gene uncertain. The CDR3 sequence is 15 residues long. Trimming cost V 3 bases and J 5 bases, with 17 bases left between them. From germline, CDR1 is KGHSH and CDR2 LQKENI. DNA of the CDR3: TGTGCCAGCTCACCCCGCAATCGGAGTACCCACGAGCAGTACTTC. Translating gives CASSPRNRSTHEQYF. Drawing the rest from reference TRBV18 and TRBJ2-7, the complete variable domain is NAGVMQNPRHLVRRRGQEARLRCSPMKGHSHVYWYRQLPEEGLKFMVYLQKENIIDESGMPKERFSAEFPKEGPSILRIQQVVRGDSAAYFCASSPRNRSTHEQYFGPGTRLTVT.

The V and J genes are TRBV4-2 and TRBJ1-1, with D possibly being TRBD1 (5 bases). CDR3 length equals 20 residues. V lost 5 bases and J 1 base, leaving 29 bases between the germline ends. The germline gives CDR1 LGHNA, CDR2 YNFKEQ. The CDR3 DNA sequence: TGTGCCAGCAGCGGGTTGGGGGAGGACCTAGGGTTACTCGGGAACACTGAAGCTTTCTTT. It encodes CASSGLGEDLGLLGNTEAFF.

The chain is built from TRBV5-6 and TRBJ2-5; TRBD2 agrees at 10 bases. Germline-derived CDR1 and CDR2 are SGHDT and YYEEEE. The V segment lost 2 bases and the J segment 5 bases; nucleotides outside the gene matches: 6. This CDR3 has 15 amino acids. The CDR3 DNA is TGTGCCAGCAGCTTTGGAGCGGGAGGGTGGGAGACCCAGTACTTC. Translating gives CASSFGAGGWETQYF.

In the case of this clone: At one end the junction does not follow the germline gene, possibly because of a read error. The chain combines TRBV2 with TRBJ1-5, with D uncertain. The CDR3 consists of 10 residues. Germline values: CDR1 SNHLY, CDR2 FYNNEI. The CDR3 DNA reads TGTGCCAGCGGTGATGGACTATTACATTTT. The encoded protein is CASGDGLLHF.

CDR3 sequence (DNA): TGTGCTAGTGGCGTAGCATACGTGAACACCGGGGAGCTGTTTTTT. Its translation is CASGVAYVNTGELFF. V gene TRBV12-5 combines with J gene TRBJ2-2, with D hard to call. Germline CDR1 reads LGHNT; CDR2 reads FRNRAP. This CDR3 is 15 amino acids long. Trimming took off 6 bases at V and 1 base at J, with 12 bases between the two ends.